These 4 T cell receptor beta chains were all obtained from the same sample, sequenced in a study of shared clonotypes between healthy human individuals. The protocol was immunoSEQ multiplex PCR, while the TCRdb copy is restricted to in-frame clones and leaves out a portion. The data show approximately 1,000,000 clones, approximately 78% seen once. The material sequenced was memory CD4+ T cells from PBMCs. Subset: CD45RA-negative fraction. These receptors were collected from a man aged 18 to 30 in good health. Some clones in this sample may be carry-over from other donors' samples.

This clone was detected a few times. The chain has TRBV5-1 and TRBJ1-3; possibly TRBD1 for D (6 bases). Germline CDR1 is SGHRS and CDR2 is YFSETQ. Trimming removed 0 bases from V and 4 bases from J, with 14 bases in between. The CDR3 loop spans 16 amino acids. CDR3 loop: CASSLESQGYGNTIYF. CDR3 nucleotide sequence: TGCGCCAGCAGCTTGGAGTCACAGGGATACGGAAACACCATATATTTT.

The chain employs TRBV15 and TRBJ1-1; D is ambiguous. This CDR3 spans 13 amino acids. Trimming removed 6 bases from V and 1 base from J, with 9 bases in between. Germline loops: CDR1 LNHNV, CDR2 YYDKDF (reference sequence). In DNA, the CDR3 is TGTGCCACCAGTGGGGTTCCGAACACTGAAGCTTTCTTT. It yields the protein CATSGVPNTEAFF.

This clone is a singleton in its sample. The chain links TRBV10-3 to TRBJ1-3; no clear D gene. Trimming removed 4 bases at V and 0 bases at J, with 10 bases between. This CDR3 region has 15 residues. The germline V gene encodes CDR1 ENHRY and CDR2 SYGVKD. The CDR3 DNA sequence: TGTGCCATCAGTGCTGGACCTAGCTCTGGAAACACCATATATTTT. Translating gives CAISAGPSSGNTIYF.

This chain uses TRBV29-1 with TRBJ2-3; D not resolved. Per germline, CDR1 SQVTM and CDR2 ANQGSEA. The CDR3 runs 12 residues. The germline V and J ends were trimmed by 3 bases and 6 bases, with 10 bases remaining between them. CDR3 sequence reads: CSVDPNGDTQYF. As DNA, the CDR3 is TGCAGCGTTGACCCGAATGGGGATACGCAGTATTTT.